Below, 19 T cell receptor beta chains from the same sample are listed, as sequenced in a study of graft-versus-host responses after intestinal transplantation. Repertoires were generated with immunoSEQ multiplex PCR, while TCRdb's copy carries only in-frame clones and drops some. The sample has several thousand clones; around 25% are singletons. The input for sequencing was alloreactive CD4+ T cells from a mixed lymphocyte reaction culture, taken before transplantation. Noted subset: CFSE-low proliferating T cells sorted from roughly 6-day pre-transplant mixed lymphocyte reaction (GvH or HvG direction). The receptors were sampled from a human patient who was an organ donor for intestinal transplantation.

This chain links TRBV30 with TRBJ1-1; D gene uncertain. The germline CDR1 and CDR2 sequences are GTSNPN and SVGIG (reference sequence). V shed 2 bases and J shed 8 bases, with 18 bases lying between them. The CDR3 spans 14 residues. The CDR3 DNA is TGTGCCTGGAGTCATTGGACTCCCCCCAAGGAAGCTTTCTTT. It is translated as CAWSHWTPPKEAFF. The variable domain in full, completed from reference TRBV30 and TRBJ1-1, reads SQTIHQWPATLVQPVGSPLSLECTVEGTSNPNLYWYRQAAGRGLQLLFYSVGIGQISSEVPQNLSASRPQDRQFILSSKKLLLSDSGFYLCAWSHWTPPKEAFFGQGTRLTVV.

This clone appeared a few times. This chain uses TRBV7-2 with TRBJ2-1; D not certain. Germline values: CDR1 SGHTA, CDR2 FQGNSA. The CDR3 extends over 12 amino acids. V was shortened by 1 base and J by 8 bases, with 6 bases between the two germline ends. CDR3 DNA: TGTGCCAGCAGCTTAGTTCTCTATGAGCAGTTCTTC. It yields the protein CASSLVLYEQFF. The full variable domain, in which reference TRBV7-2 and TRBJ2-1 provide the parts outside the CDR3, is GAGVSQSPSNKVTEKGKDVELRCDPISGHTALYWYRQSLGQGLEFLIYFQGNSAPDKSGLPSDRFSAERTGGSVSTLTIQRTQQEDSAVYLCASSLVLYEQFFGPGTRLTVL.

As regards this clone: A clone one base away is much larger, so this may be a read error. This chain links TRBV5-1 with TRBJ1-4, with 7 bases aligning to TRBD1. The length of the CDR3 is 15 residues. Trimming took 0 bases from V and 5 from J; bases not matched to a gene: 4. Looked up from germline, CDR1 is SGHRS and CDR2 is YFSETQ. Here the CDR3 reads CASSLGGQKNEKLFF. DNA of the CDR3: TGCGCCAGCAGCTTGGGGGGACAGAAGAATGAAAAACTGTTTTTT.

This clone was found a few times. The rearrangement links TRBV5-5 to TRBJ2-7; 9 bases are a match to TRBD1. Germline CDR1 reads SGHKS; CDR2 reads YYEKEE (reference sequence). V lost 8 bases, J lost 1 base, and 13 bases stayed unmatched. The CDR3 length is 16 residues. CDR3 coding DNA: TGTGCCAGAAGCGCCTGGACAGGGGAAATATCCTACGAGCAGTACTTC. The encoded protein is CARSAWTGEISYEQYF.

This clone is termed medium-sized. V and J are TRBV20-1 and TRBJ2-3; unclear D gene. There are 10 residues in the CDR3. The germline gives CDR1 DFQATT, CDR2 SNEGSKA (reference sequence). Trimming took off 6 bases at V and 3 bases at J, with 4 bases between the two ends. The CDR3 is CSAETDTQYF. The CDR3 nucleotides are TGCAGTGCCGAGACAGATACGCAGTATTTT.

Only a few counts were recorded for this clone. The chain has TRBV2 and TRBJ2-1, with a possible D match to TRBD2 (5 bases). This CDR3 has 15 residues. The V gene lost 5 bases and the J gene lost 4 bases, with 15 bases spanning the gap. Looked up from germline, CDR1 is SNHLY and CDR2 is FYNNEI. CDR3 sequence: CASSLVRGPYNEQFF. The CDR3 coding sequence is TGTGCCAGCAGTTTGGTTAGAGGGCCTTACAATGAGCAGTTCTTC.

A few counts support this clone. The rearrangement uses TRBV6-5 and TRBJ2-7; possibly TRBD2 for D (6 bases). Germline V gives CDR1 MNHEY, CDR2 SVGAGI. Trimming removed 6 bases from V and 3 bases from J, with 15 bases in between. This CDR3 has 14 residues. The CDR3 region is CASRDPPSDYEQYF. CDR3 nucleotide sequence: TGTGCCAGCAGAGACCCCCCTAGCGACTACGAGCAGTACTTC.

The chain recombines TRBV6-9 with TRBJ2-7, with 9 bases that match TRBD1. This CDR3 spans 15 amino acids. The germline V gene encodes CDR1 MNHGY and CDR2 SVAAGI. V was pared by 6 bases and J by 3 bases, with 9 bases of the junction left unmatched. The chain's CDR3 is CASRLGTGIYYEQYF. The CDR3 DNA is TGTGCCAGCAGACTTGGGACAGGGATTTACTACGAGCAGTACTTC.

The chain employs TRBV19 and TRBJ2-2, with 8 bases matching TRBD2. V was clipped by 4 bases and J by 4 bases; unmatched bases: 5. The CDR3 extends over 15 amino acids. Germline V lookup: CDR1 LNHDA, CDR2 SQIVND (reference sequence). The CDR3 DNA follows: TGTGCCAGTAGTAGGGTAGCGGGATTCACCGGGGAGCTGTTTTTT. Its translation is CASSRVAGFTGELFF.

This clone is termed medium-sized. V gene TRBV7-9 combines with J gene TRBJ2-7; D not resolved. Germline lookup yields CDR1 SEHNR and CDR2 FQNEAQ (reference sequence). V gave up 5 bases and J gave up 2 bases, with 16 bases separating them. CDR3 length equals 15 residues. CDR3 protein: CASSHTDATPYEQYF. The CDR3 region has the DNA TGTGCCAGCAGCCACACGGACGCGACTCCCTACGAGCAGTACTTC.

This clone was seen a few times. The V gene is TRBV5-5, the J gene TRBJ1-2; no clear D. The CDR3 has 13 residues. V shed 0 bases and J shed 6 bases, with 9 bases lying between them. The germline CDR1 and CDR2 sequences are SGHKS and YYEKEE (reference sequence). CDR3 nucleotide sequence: TGTGCCAGCAGCTTGGGGGTAGGGAATGGCTACACCTTC. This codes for CASSLGVGNGYTF.

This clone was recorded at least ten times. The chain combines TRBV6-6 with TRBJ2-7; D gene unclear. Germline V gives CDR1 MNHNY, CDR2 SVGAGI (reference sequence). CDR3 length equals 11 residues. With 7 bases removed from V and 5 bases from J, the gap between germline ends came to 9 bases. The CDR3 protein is CASTVRDEQYF. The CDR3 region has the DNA TGTGCCAGCACTGTAAGGGACGAGCAGTACTTC.

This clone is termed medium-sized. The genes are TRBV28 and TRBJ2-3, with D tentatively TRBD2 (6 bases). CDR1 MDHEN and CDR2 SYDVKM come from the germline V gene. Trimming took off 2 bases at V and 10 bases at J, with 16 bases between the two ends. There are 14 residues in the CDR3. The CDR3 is CASSLPAGWPPQYF. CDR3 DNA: TGTGCCAGCAGTTTACCAGCGGGCTGGCCCCCGCAGTATTTT.

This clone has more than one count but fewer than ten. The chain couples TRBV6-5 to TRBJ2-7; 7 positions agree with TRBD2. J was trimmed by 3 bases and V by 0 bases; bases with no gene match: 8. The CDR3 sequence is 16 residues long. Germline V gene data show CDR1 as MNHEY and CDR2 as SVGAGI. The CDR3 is CASSYSSASGGYEQYF. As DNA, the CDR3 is TGTGCCAGCAGTTACTCGTCGGCTAGCGGCGGCTACGAGCAGTACTTC.

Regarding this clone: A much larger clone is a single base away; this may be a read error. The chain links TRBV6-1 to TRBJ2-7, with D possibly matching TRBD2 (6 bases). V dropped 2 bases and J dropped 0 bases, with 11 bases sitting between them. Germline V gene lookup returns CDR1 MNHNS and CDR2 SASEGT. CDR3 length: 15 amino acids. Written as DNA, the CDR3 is TGTGCCAGCAGTGAACTAGCGTTAAGCTCCTACGAGCAGTACTTC. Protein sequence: CASSELALSSYEQYF.

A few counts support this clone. Here the CDR3 reads CASSSPVGGGPYF. CDR3 bases: TGTGCCAGCAGTTCCCCAGTGGGAGGAGGACCGTACTTC. The V call is TRBV6-5, the J call TRBJ2-7; D perhaps matches TRBD2 (6 bases). Trimming left V 4 bases short and J 12 bases short, with 19 bases between. The CDR3 totals 13 residues. Germline-derived CDR1 and CDR2 are MNHEY and SVGAGI.

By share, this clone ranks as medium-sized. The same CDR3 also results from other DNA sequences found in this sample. The CDR3 region has the DNA TGTGCCAGTAGTATGGACAGCCAACCTTCCTACGAGCAGTACTTC. It specifies CASSMDSQPSYEQYF. The gene calls are TRBV19 and TRBJ2-7; D is possibly TRBD1 (6 bases). Germline CDR1 LNHDA, CDR2 SQIVND (reference sequence). The V and J ends lost 3 bases and 1 base respectively, with 13 bases between them. There are 15 residues in the CDR3.

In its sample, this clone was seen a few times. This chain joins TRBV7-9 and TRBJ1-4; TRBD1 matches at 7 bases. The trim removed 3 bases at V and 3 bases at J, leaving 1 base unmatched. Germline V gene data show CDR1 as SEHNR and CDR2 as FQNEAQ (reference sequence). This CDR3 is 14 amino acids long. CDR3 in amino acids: CASSFTGANEKLFF. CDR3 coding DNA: TGTGCCAGCAGCTTTACAGGGGCTAATGAAAAACTGTTTTTT.

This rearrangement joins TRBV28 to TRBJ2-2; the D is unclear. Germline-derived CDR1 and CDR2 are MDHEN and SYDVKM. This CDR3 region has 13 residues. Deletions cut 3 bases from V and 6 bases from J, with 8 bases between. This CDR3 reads CASSFRAAGELFF. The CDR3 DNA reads TGTGCCAGCAGTTTTCGGGCCGCCGGGGAGCTGTTTTTT.